This TCR beta chain was sequenced for a study of patients and donors after allogeneic stem cell transplantation. MiXCR, run by TCRdb on the RT-PCR reads, gives a single entry per CDR3 protein. The sample holds about 400,000 distinct CDR3 sequences; roughly 16% are singletons and the top ten take 7.2%. V was pared by 3 bases and J by 1 base, with 4 bases of the junction left unmatched. The CDR3 contains 14 residues. CDR1 is SQVTM and CDR2 is ANQGSEA in the germline V gene. This clonotype was seen more than once but under ten times. Source material: blood, either unsorted or a sorted T cell fraction (not recorded which). The V gene is TRBV29-1, the J gene TRBJ1-1; TRBD1 matches 8 bases. This clonotype was sampled from a human donor who was either an allogeneic HSCT recipient or a stem cell or donor lymphocyte infusion donor (not recorded which). It is not recorded whose cells these are; they may come from a transplant donor. The CDR3 DNA is TGCAGCGTTGACCGACAGGGGAGGAACACTGAAGCTTTCTTT. Amino acid sequence: CSVDRQGRNTEAFF.